This T cell receptor beta chain was recovered during a study of blood T cell repertoires in COVID-19. For the study at large: Samples came from the United States, Italy and Spain, spanning acute and convalescent COVID-19. Sample material is recorded as cDNA or gDNA derived from T cells, B-cell-depleted T cells, or PBMCs.

Libraries were prepared by immunoSEQ multiplex PCR; TCRdb keeps only in-frame clonotypes and omits some of them. The table has over 350,000 clones, 86% seen once. From germline, CDR1 is SGHKS and CDR2 YYEKEE (reference sequence). Deletions cut 4 bases from V and 4 bases from J, with 8 bases between. This CDR3 has 12 amino acids. Sequencing used peripheral blood. The TCR comes from a woman in her thirties with active or convalescent COVID-19. This chain uses TRBV5-5 with TRBJ1-1; D remains unclear. CDR3 residues: CASSDEGTEAFF. CDR3 nucleotide sequence: TGTGCCAGCAGCGATGAGGGCACTGAAGCTTTCTTT.